These T cell receptor beta chains were read from a single sample in a study of blood T cells in healthy people across ages. TCRdb re-called the 5' RACE reads with MiXCR, one entry per CDR3 protein. The sample yields 1.5 million to 2 million distinct CDR3 sequences, about two fifths seen once. Specimen: blood. These receptor sequences come from a human donor in good health. Both conserved end residues are part of each CDR3. A D gene is named only where the DNA matches it firmly. A clone size is listed for some rows: how often the clone was seen (once, few, many), or a class if it is expanded.

.	TRBD1	TRBJ2-2	TRBV13	TGTGCCAGCAGCCCACCTCGCCGGACAGGGCCTAAGCGGGAGCTGTTTTTT	CASSPPRRTGPKRELFF
.	.	TRBJ1-1	TRBV29-1	TGCAGCGTAGATGGTACACCGATGAACACTGAAGCTTTCTTT	CSVDGTPMNTEAFF
few	TRBD1	TRBJ2-3	TRBV6-5	TGTGCCAGCAGTCCCGACAGGGGGCGCCGGGATACGCAGTATTTT	CASSPDRGRRDTQYF
.	TRBD1	TRBJ2-5	TRBV4-1	TGCGCCAGCAGCCTCCGGCCGGGACAGCGAGAGACCCAGTACTTC	CASSLRPGQRETQYF
.	.	TRBJ1-2	TRBV19	TGTGCCAGTAGTATAGATCACGGAAACTATGGCTACACCTTC	CASSIDHGNYGYTF
.	.	TRBJ2-7	TRBV10-3	TGTGCCATCAGCCGGGACATGCACGAGCAGTACTTC	CAISRDMHEQYF
few	TRBD2	TRBJ2-7	TRBV7-2	TGTGCCAGCGCCGGGGGGTTCTCCTACGAGCAGTACTTC	CASAGGFSYEQYF
few	.	TRBJ1-6	TRBV7-8	TGTGCCAGCAGCTCCCTGGGAGCAGTGCTCTCCTATAATTCACCCCTCCACTTT	CASSSLGAVLSYNSPLHF
many	TRBD1	TRBJ1-2	TRBV7-2	TGTGCCAGCAGCTTGGGACAGGTCTACAACTATGGCTACACCTTC	CASSLGQVYNYGYTF
.	.	TRBJ1-2	TRBV2	TGTGCCAGCAGTGAGACAACGGACTATGGCTACACCTTC	CASSETTDYGYTF
.	.	TRBJ1-2	TRBV5-8	TGTGCCAGCAGCTTAACCGGGGATAGAGGAGGCTACACCTTC	CASSLTGDRGGYTF
few	.	TRBJ2-6	TRBV3-1	TGTGCCAGCAGCCAAGTCGACGGGGCCAACGTCCTGACTTTC	CASSQVDGANVLTF
.	TRBD1	TRBJ2-7	TRBV5-1	TGCGCCAGCAGTGTGGTGGGACAGCCTCCCTACGAGCAGTACTTC	CASSVVGQPPYEQYF
.	.	TRBJ1-1	TRBV29-1	TGCAGCGTTGACGGGGGTGATAACACTGAAGCTTTCTTT	CSVDGGDNTEAFF
once	.	TRBJ1-5	TRBV28	TGTGCCAGCAGTTCCATCGACAGTCGTGATCAGCCCCAGCATTTT	CASSSIDSRDQPQHF
.	TRBD1	TRBJ2-1	TRBV7-9	TGTGCCAGCAGCTTGCCGGGACAGGGGCGGGCCCCCGCTGTAGGTGAGCAGTTCTTC	CASSLPGQGRAPAVGEQFF
few	TRBD1	TRBJ2-7	TRBV28	TGTGCCAGCTGGGCACCGGGACAGGGGACCTACGAGCAGTACTTC	CASWAPGQGTYEQYF
.	.	TRBJ2-5	TRBV6-5	TGTGCCAGCAGTTACCCAACCGCCCTAGACCGAATATACCAAGAGACCCAGTACTTC	CASSYPTALDRIYQETQYF
few	.	TRBJ1-4	TRBV7-9	TGTGCCAGCAGCTCCGACAGTCCTGGCCCAGAAAAACTGTTTTTT	CASSSDSPGPEKLFF
.	TRBD1	TRBJ1-1	TRBV6-5	TGTGCCAGCAGTTATTTTAGGACAGGGAGGCCCACTGAAGCTTTCTTT	CASSYFRTGRPTEAFF
.	.	TRBJ1-5	TRBV12-3/TRBV12-4	TGTGCCAGCAGTTCTGGGGTGCAGGGCTTCTTCAAGCCCCAGCATTTT	CASSSGVQGFFKPQHF
.	.	TRBJ1-2	TRBV15	TGTGCCACCAGCAGAGGACGGGTTAACTATGGCTACACCTTC	CATSRGRVNYGYTF
.	.	TRBJ2-7	TRBV2	TGTGCCAGCCTCCTAGACCTCTACGAGCAGTACTTC	CASLLDLYEQYF
few	TRBD2	TRBJ2-1	TRBV12-3/TRBV12-4	TGTGCCAGCAGTTTAGAAGGGACTAGCTATGAGCAGTTCTTC	CASSLEGTSYEQFF
.	TRBD1	TRBJ1-5	TRBV20-1	TGCAGTGCCCGCTCCCCGACAGGGGGTCTGTTCAGCAATCAGCCCCAGCATTTT	CSARSPTGGLFSNQPQHF
.	TRBD1	TRBJ2-3	TRBV6-2/TRBV6-3	TGTGCCAGCAGTTACTCGAACCTCGGGACAGGGCGGCATACGCAGTATTTT	CASSYSNLGTGRHTQYF
few	TRBD1	TRBJ2-1	TRBV7-3	TGTGCCAGCAGCCCGCTAGGGGGCGGTGAGCAGTTCTTC	CASSPLGGGEQFF
few	TRBD1	TRBJ2-5	TRBV7-7	TGTGCTAGCAAACCACCGGGACAGGGTGCTCGAGAGACCCAGTACTTC	CASKPPGQGARETQYF
few	.	TRBJ2-3	TRBV7-3	TGTGCCAGCGCTACCGGGGTTGGCACAGATACGCAGTATTTT	CASATGVGTDTQYF
.	TRBD1	TRBJ2-5	TRBV29-1	TGCAGCGTTGAACAACAGGGGAGCGGCTACGAGCAGGACTTC	CSVEQQGSGYEQDF
once	.	TRBJ2-3	TRBV7-9	TGTGTCAGCAGCTTAAAATATAGCACAGATACGCAGTATTTT	CVSSLKYSTDTQYF